Listed here are 29 T cell receptor beta chains from one sample, sequenced in a study of OX40 agonist ivuxolimab in advanced cancers. The assay was immunoSEQ multiplex PCR, and TCRdb's table has in-frame clones only and misses some. The sample records roughly 56,000 clones, about 84% being singletons. Material: CD4+ or CD8+ T cells sorted from blood, obtained in a trial of the OX40 agonist ivuxolimab. The source is an adult with an advanced solid tumor such as melanoma, head and neck, liver or kidney cancer.

This rearrangement joins TRBV7-3 to TRBJ2-2; tentative D call: TRBD2 (6 bases). V lost 3 bases, J lost 4 bases, and 12 bases lay in between. There are 15 residues in the CDR3. Germline CDR1 and CDR2: SGHTA and FQGTGA. The CDR3 spells CASSFGGTGTGELFF. The CDR3, as DNA: TGTGCCAGCAGCTTCGGAGGGACCGGCACCGGGGAGCTGTTTTTT.

This chain links TRBV9 with TRBJ2-5; no reliable D call. CDR1 SGDLS and CDR2 YYNGEE come from the germline V gene. The CDR3 length is 13 residues. V was shortened by 4 bases and J by 5 bases, with 12 bases between the two germline ends. The DNA of the CDR3 is TGTGCCAGCAGCCCCCGACTTGGGGAGACCCAGTACTTC. Its protein product is CASSPRLGETQYF.

J is TRBJ2-1 and V is TRBV6-1; a possible D gene is TRBD1 (5 bases). Trimming shortened V by 2 bases and J by 9 bases, and 11 bases separated the two germline ends. Germline-derived CDR1 and CDR2 are MNHNS and SASEGT. The CDR3 is made up of 13 amino acids. CDR3 protein: CASSELGPAEQFF. Written as DNA, the CDR3 is TGTGCCAGCAGTGAATTGGGGCCGGCTGAGCAGTTCTTC.

The chain couples TRBV4-1 to TRBJ2-1, with 9 nucleotides matching TRBD2. Per the germline V gene, CDR1 is MGHRA and CDR2 is YSYEKL. V shed 4 bases and J 6 bases; nucleotides not matched to a gene: 4. This CDR3 region has 14 residues. The CDR3: CASSRVRGGNEQFF. The CDR3 nucleotides are TGCGCCAGCAGCCGTGTGCGGGGGGGCAATGAGCAGTTCTTC.

This clone was seen a few times. This rearrangement joins TRBV5-1 to TRBJ2-2; TRBD1 might be the D (5 bases). The CDR3 is made up of 15 amino acids. Germline V CDR1 and CDR2: SGHRS, YFSETQ. V lost 0 bases and J 6 bases, leaving 12 bases between the germline ends. CDR3 nucleotides: TGCGCCAGCAGCTTGGAACAGGATTATGCCGGGGAGCTGTTTTTT. It yields the protein CASSLEQDYAGELFF.

In this sample, this clone turned up a few times. The CDR3 spells CASSPGQNNEKLFF. The CDR3 coding sequence is TGTGCCAGTAGCCCTGGCCAGAATAATGAAAAACTGTTTTTT. The gene calls are TRBV19 and TRBJ1-4; D not certain. Germline assignment: CDR1 LNHDA and CDR2 SQIVND (reference sequence). The CDR3 loop spans 14 amino acids. V lost 6 bases to trimming and J lost 4 bases, with 12 bases between them.

The chain couples TRBV5-6 to TRBJ2-7; TRBD2 aligns across 11 bases. The CDR3 is 13 residues long. Germline V gene sequence: CDR1 SGHDT, CDR2 YYEEEE. Trimming cost V 5 bases and J 6 bases; bases outside gene matches: 4. This chain's CDR3 is CASRSGTSGEQYF. DNA for the CDR3: TGTGCCAGCAGGTCAGGGACTAGCGGCGAGCAGTACTTC. Variable domain in full (rest from reference TRBV5-6 and TRBJ2-7): DAGVTQSPTHLIKTRGQQVTLRCSPKSGHDTVSWYQQALGQGPQFIFQYYEEEERQRGNFPDRFSGHQFPNYSSELNVNALLLGDSALYLCASRSGTSGEQYFGPGTRLTVT.

The chain couples TRBV12-5 to TRBJ2-3; TRBD1 matches 7 bases. This CDR3 spans 16 amino acids. Germline V CDR1 and CDR2: LGHNT, FRNRAP. With 1 base clipped from V and 2 bases from J, the junction kept 6 bases outside the gene matches. The CDR3 DNA sequence: TGTGCTAGTGGTTTGGCACCGGGACAGACCACAGATACGCAGTATTTT. This encodes CASGLAPGQTTDTQYF.

The chain has TRBV27 and TRBJ1-4; D is undetermined. The V gene's germline CDR1 is MNHEY and CDR2 SMNVEV (reference sequence). This CDR3 comprises 14 residues. The ends were cut back, 5 bases at V and 8 bases at J, with 15 bases in the middle. As DNA, the CDR3 is TGTGCCAGCAGTAAATGGACCGAAGGAGAAAAACTGTTTTTT. Translating it yields CASSKWTEGEKLFF.

The rearrangement joins TRBV9 to TRBJ2-2; D is possibly TRBD1 or TRBD2 (5 bases each). This CDR3 has 14 residues. CDR1 and CDR2 from the germline V gene are SGDLS and YYNGEE. V was cut by 0 bases and J by 4 bases, with 7 bases left in between. In DNA, the CDR3 is TGTGCCAGCAGCGTAGCCGGGGCCACCGGGGAGCTGTTTTTT. As protein: CASSVAGATGELFF. Combining the CDR3 with reference TRBV9 and TRBJ2-2 gives the whole variable domain DSGVTQTPKHLITATGQRVTLRCSPRSGDLSVYWYQQSLDQGLQFLIQYYNGEERAKGNILERFSAQQFPDLHSELNLSSLELGDSALYFCASSVAGATGELFFGEGSRLTVL.

The chain couples TRBV6-1 to TRBJ2-3, with a weak D call TRBD2 (5 bases). Between the trimmed V and J ends, which lost 6 bases and 2 bases, there was a span of 15 bases. Germline-derived CDR1 and CDR2 are MNHNS and SASEGT. CDR3 length equals 15 residues. The CDR3 is CASSKGRQPTDTQYF. The CDR3 DNA sequence: TGTGCCAGCAGCAAAGGGAGACAACCCACAGATACGCAGTATTTT.

The J gene is TRBJ1-4, the V gene TRBV7-3; tentatively, D is TRBD1 (5 bases). V lost 3 bases and J 7 bases, leaving 15 bases between the germline ends. This CDR3 is built from 15 residues. Germline values: CDR1 SGHTA, CDR2 FQGTGA. CDR3 sequence reads: CASSFYGGNGEKLFF. The CDR3 DNA sequence: TGTGCCAGCAGCTTTTACGGGGGGAACGGTGAAAAACTGTTTTTT.

This clone has a single count. The chain carries TRBV6-1 and TRBJ1-2; 8 nucleotides agree with TRBD1. The V gene end was trimmed by 11 bases and the J gene end by 6 bases; junction bases not matched to a gene: 14. CDR1 MNHNS and CDR2 SASEGT come from the germline V gene. The CDR3 spans 14 residues. CDR3 nucleotides: TGTGCCGGCTGCACCCAGGCAGGGGGCGATGGCTACACCTTC. Residues: CAGCTQAGGDGYTF.

The chain joins TRBV5-1 to TRBJ2-4, with 7 bases that match TRBD1. The germline gives CDR1 SGHRS, CDR2 YFSETQ. CDR3 length equals 15 residues. Losses at the gene ends were 4 bases for V and 7 bases for J; bases not matched to a gene: 11. DNA for the CDR3: TGCGCCAGCAGCAACGGACAGGCCGACAGTAACATTCAGTACTTC. This gives the protein CASSNGQADSNIQYF.

The rearrangement joins TRBV5-1 to TRBJ2-1, with TRBD1 identical over 10 bases. Germline V gives CDR1 SGHRS, CDR2 YFSETQ. This CDR3 is 15 amino acids long. Unmatched junction bases numbered 9, after V lost 5 bases and J lost 7 bases. CDR3 sequence (DNA): TGCGCCAGCAGGGCGGGACAGGGGAACGAAAATGAGCAGTTCTTC. The encoded protein is CASRAGQGNENEQFF.

The rearrangement uses TRBV27 and TRBJ1-5; D is uncertain. The germline V gene encodes CDR1 MNHEY and CDR2 SMNVEV (reference sequence). The CDR3 is made up of 14 amino acids. Trimming left V 6 bases short and J 5 bases short, with 14 bases between. The CDR3 here is CASSLEWTDQPQHF. CDR3 DNA: TGTGCCAGCAGCTTAGAATGGACGGATCAGCCCCAGCATTTT.

The genes are TRBV7-2 and TRBJ2-2; 9 nucleotides line up with TRBD1. Germline V lookup: CDR1 SGHTA, CDR2 FQGNSA. J lost 5 bases, V lost 6 bases, and 7 bases had no gene match. CDR3 length: 15 residues. The CDR3 reads CASRRQGVGTGELFF. CDR3 in DNA: TGTGCCAGCAGGCGACAGGGGGTGGGGACCGGGGAGCTGTTTTTT.

The genes are TRBV28 and TRBJ1-2; D is unresolved. V was shortened by 4 bases and J by 6 bases, with 12 bases between the two germline ends. Germline lookup yields CDR1 MDHEN and CDR2 SYDVKM. The CDR3 is 13 residues long. This CDR3 reads CASSSANWDGYTF. The CDR3 coding sequence is TGTGCCAGCAGTTCCGCCAACTGGGATGGCTACACCTTC.

The chain employs TRBV20-1 and TRBJ2-7; no reliable D call. V lost 3 bases to trimming and J lost 9 bases, with 12 bases between them. Per germline, CDR1 DFQATT and CDR2 SNEGSKA (reference sequence). The CDR3 length is 11 residues. The CDR3 DNA is TGCAGTGCTAGCAAGGGTACCGCGCAGTACTTC. Translated, it gives CSASKGTAQYF.

The V gene is TRBV7-2, the J gene TRBJ2-2, with D unresolved. The V gene's germline CDR1 is SGHTA and CDR2 FQGNSA. The CDR3 length is 14 residues. Trimming stripped 0 bases from V and 4 bases from J, with 6 bases between. The CDR3 nucleotides are TGTGCCAGCAGCTTAGCTCTGGGCACCGGGGAGCTGTTTTTT. It specifies CASSLALGTGELFF.

The gene calls are TRBV2 and TRBJ2-5; 11 bases are shared with TRBD2. This CDR3 spans 17 amino acids. CDR1 is SNHLY, CDR2 FYNNEI, per germline. The V gene end was trimmed by 3 bases and the J gene end by 5 bases; junction bases not matched to a gene: 11. Here the CDR3 reads CASSEMGSSGGAETQYF. As DNA, the CDR3 is TGTGCCAGCAGTGAGATGGGCAGTAGCGGGGGGGCCGAGACCCAGTACTTC.

This clone was counted once. This chain links TRBV29-1 with TRBJ2-7; possible D gene TRBD2, 6 bases. Per germline, CDR1 SQVTM and CDR2 ANQGSEA. The CDR3 is 14 amino acids. The V gene lost 3 bases and the J gene lost 3 bases, with 15 bases spanning the gap. As DNA, the CDR3 is TGCAGCGTTGAGGGGGGTACTTCTCTCTACGAGCAGTACTTC. This codes for CSVEGGTSLYEQYF.

This chain joins TRBV5-6 and TRBJ2-6, with 7 bases matching TRBD1. This CDR3 is 17 amino acids long. Trimming at V came to 4 bases and at J to 0 bases, leaving 7 bases not matched to a gene. Germline CDR1 is SGHDT and CDR2 is YYEEEE. This chain's CDR3 is CASSTGQYYSGANVLTF. The CDR3 coding sequence is TGTGCCAGCAGCACGGGACAGTATTACTCTGGGGCCAACGTCCTGACTTTC.

This clone has only a few counts. The chain links TRBV7-9 to TRBJ2-1, with D possibly being TRBD1 (5 bases). There are 12 residues in the CDR3. CDR1 is SEHNR and CDR2 is FQNEAQ in the germline V gene (reference sequence). V was trimmed by 5 bases and J by 10 bases, leaving 12 bases between them. CDR3 sequence reads: CASSASRGEQFF. The CDR3 nucleotides are TGTGCCAGCAGCGCATCTAGGGGCGAGCAGTTCTTC.

V usage is TRBV5-4 and J usage is TRBJ1-3, with no clear D. Germline V gene sequence: CDR1 SGHNT, CDR2 YYREEE (reference sequence). This CDR3 has 15 amino acids. The V end was cut by 5 bases, the J end by 1 base, with 13 bases between. The CDR3 spells CASSTAKASGNTIYF. In DNA form, the CDR3 reads TGTGCCAGCAGTACGGCCAAAGCGTCTGGAAACACCATATATTTT. The complete variable domain, with remaining parts taken from reference TRBV5-4 and TRBJ1-3, reads ETGVTQSPTHLIKTRGQQVTLRCSSQSGHNTVSWYQQALGQGPQFIFQYYREEENGRGNFPPRFSGLQFPNYSSELNVNALELDDSALYLCASSTAKASGNTIYFGEGSWLTVV.

The CDR3 is CASSLRGVYNEQFF. The CDR3 nucleotides read TGCGCCAGCAGCCTTAGGGGGGTGTACAATGAGCAGTTCTTC. The V call is TRBV5-1, the J call TRBJ2-1; D is tentatively TRBD1 or TRBD2 (6 bases each). The CDR3 sequence is 14 residues long. Germline lookup yields CDR1 SGHRS and CDR2 YFSETQ. Trimming stripped 4 bases from V and 4 bases from J, with 12 bases between.

For the CDR3, the DNA is TGTGCCAGCCGCCTACCCGCAGGGGATACGCAGTATTTT. As protein: CASRLPAGDTQYF. V usage is TRBV6-5 and J usage is TRBJ2-3; D may be TRBD1 (5 bases). The CDR3 runs to 13 residues. V dropped 8 bases and J dropped 6 bases, with 15 bases sitting between them. Germline CDR1 MNHEY, CDR2 SVGAGI.

This chain joins TRBV4-1 and TRBJ1-2; D not certain. The V end was cut by 0 bases, the J end by 2 bases, with 7 bases between. Germline V lookup: CDR1 MGHRA, CDR2 YSYEKL. CDR3 size: 14 residues. CDR3 coding DNA: TGCGCCAGCAGCCAAGACCCCGCGAACTATGGCTACACCTTC. This translates into CASSQDPANYGYTF.

The chain is built from TRBV7-9 and TRBJ1-1; D unresolved. V dropped 5 bases and J dropped 1 base, with 8 bases sitting between them. Looked up from germline, CDR1 is SEHNR and CDR2 is FQNEAQ (reference sequence). CDR3 length equals 13 residues. In DNA, the CDR3 is TGTGCCAGCAGCCGGACGGCGAACACTGAAGCTTTCTTT. This gives the protein CASSRTANTEAFF.